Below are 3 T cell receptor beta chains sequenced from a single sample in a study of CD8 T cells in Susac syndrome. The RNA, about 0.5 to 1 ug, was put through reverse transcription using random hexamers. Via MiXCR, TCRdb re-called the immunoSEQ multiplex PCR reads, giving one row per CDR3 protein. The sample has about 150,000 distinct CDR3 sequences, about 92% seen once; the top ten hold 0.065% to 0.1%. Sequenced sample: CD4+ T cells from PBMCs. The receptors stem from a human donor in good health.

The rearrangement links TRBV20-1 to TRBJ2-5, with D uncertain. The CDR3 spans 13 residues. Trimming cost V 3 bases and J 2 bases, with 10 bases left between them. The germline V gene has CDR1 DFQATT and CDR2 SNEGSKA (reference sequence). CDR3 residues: CSARSTAQETQYF. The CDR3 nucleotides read TGCAGTGCTAGGTCCACAGCTCAAGAGACCCAGTACTTC.

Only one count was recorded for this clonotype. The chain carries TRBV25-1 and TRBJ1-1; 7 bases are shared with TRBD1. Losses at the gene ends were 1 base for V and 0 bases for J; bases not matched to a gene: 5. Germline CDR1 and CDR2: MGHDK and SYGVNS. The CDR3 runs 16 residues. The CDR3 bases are TGTGCCAGCAGTGAATTCAGGGGGACCTTGAACACTGAAGCTTTCTTT. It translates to CASSEFRGTLNTEAFF.

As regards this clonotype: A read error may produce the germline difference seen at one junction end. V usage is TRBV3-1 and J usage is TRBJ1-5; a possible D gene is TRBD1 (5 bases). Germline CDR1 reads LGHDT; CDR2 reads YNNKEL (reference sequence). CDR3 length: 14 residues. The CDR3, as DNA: TGTGCCAGCAGTCAAGGACATTACAATCAGCCCCAGCATTTT. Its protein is CASSQGHYNQPQHF.